One and the same sample provided the 30 T cell receptor beta chains below, sequenced in a study of blood T cell repertoires in COVID-19. The protocol was immunoSEQ multiplex PCR, while the TCRdb copy is restricted to in-frame clones and leaves out a portion. The sample lists roughly 200,000 clones; 70% to 90% were seen once. Sequencing was carried out using peripheral blood. These receptors originate from a woman older than 75 with acute or convalescent COVID-19.

V gene TRBV30 combines with J gene TRBJ1-1; 10 bases map to TRBD1. CDR1 and CDR2 from the germline V gene are GTSNPN and SVGIG (reference sequence). With V trimmed by 7 bases and J by 3 bases, 2 bases remained unmatched. The CDR3 consists of 12 residues. The CDR3 nucleotides read TGTGCCTTGGACAGGGGGGACACTGAAGCTTTCTTT. It specifies CALDRGDTEAFF.

The rearrangement uses TRBV28 and TRBJ1-3; TRBD1 agrees at 9 bases. V lost 8 bases and J lost 1; bases outside the gene matches: 6. From germline, CDR1 is MDHEN and CDR2 SYDVKM. The CDR3 loop spans 15 amino acids. CDR3 sequence (DNA): TGTGCCAGCGTGGGACAGGGCCTTTCTGGAAACACCATATATTTT. Translation: CASVGQGLSGNTIYF.

This chain links TRBV7-2 with TRBJ2-7, with 7 positions matching TRBD1. Germline CDR1 and CDR2: SGHTA and FQGNSA. The CDR3 consists of 15 residues. V dropped 4 bases and J dropped 3; count of bases not matched to a gene: 9. The CDR3 DNA reads as TGTGCCAGCAGCTCAACAGGGGCGCCCGACTACGAGCAGTACTTC. Residues: CASSSTGAPDYEQYF.

This clone has a single count. The chain couples TRBV29-1 to TRBJ1-2; TRBD1 aligns across 8 bases. CDR1 SQVTM and CDR2 ANQGSEA come from the germline V gene. The trim removed 5 bases at V and 4 bases at J, leaving 6 bases unmatched. The CDR3 length is 13 residues. The CDR3 sequence is CSVLQGEAYGYTF. In nucleotides, the CDR3 is TGCAGCGTTTTACAGGGGGAGGCCTATGGCTACACCTTC.

This chain links TRBV4-3 with TRBJ1-4, with TRBD1 matching over 7 bases. Germline V gene sequence: CDR1 LGHNA, CDR2 YSLEER. CDR3 size: 17 residues. The J segment lost 5 bases and the V segment lost 0 bases, leaving 9 bases of the junction unmatched. The CDR3 region is CASSQDWGTERNEKLFF. The CDR3, as DNA: TGCGCCAGCAGCCAAGATTGGGGGACAGAGAGGAATGAAAAACTGTTTTTT.

The rearrangement uses TRBV29-1 and TRBJ1-2, with 7 bases aligning to TRBD1. V dropped 7 bases and J dropped 7; count of bases not matched to a gene: 15. This CDR3 comprises 14 residues. The V gene's germline CDR1 is SQVTM and CDR2 ANQGSEA. CDR3 sequence (DNA): TGCAGCGCCTCCCTGACCACAGGGGCGGTTGGCTACACCTTC. Translating gives CSASLTTGAVGYTF. The variable domain in full, with the rest retrieved from reference TRBV29-1 and TRBJ1-2, is SAVISQKPSRDICQRGTSLTIQCQVDSQVTMMFWYRQQPGQSLTLIATANQGSEATYESGFVIDKFPISRPNLTFSTLTVSNMSPEDSSIYLCSASLTTGAVGYTFGSGTRLTVV.

The chain carries TRBV7-9 and TRBJ1-2; D gene ambiguous. Looked up from germline, CDR1 is SEHNR and CDR2 is FQNEAQ (reference sequence). With 11 bases removed from V and 1 base from J, the gap between germline ends came to 8 bases. This CDR3 has 11 residues. CDR3 protein: CAVFVNYGYTF. The DNA of the CDR3 is TGTGCCGTGTTCGTTAACTATGGCTACACCTTC. Filled out from reference TRBV7-9 and TRBJ1-2, the complete variable domain reads DTGVSQNPRHKITKRGQNVTFRCDPISEHNRLYWYRQTLGQGPEFLTYFQNEAQLEKSRLLSDRFSAERPKGSFSTLEIQRTEQGDSAMYLCAVFVNYGYTFGSGTRLTVV.

This clone was seen a handful of times. This chain links TRBV2 with TRBJ1-1, with D maybe TRBD1 (5 bases). Germline V gives CDR1 SNHLY, CDR2 FYNNEI. This CDR3 has 12 residues. With 1 base removed from V and 9 bases from J, the gap between germline ends came to 9 bases. For the CDR3, the DNA is TGTGCCAGCAGTGAAGAAGGGGTACAAGCTTTCTTT. Its translation: CASSEEGVQAFF.

The V gene is TRBV19, the J gene TRBJ2-5, with 12 nucleotides matching TRBD2. This CDR3 spans 16 amino acids. Germline loops: CDR1 LNHDA, CDR2 SQIVND (reference sequence). J gave up 5 bases and V 5 bases, and 9 bases lay outside the gene matches. The CDR3 DNA is TGTGCCAGTAGTCCGAGACTAGCGGGAGTATGGGAGACCCAGTACTTC. It is translated as CASSPRLAGVWETQYF.

The CDR3 DNA reads as TGCAGTGGGGGGACAGGGGGAGGCTACACCTTC. This sequence encodes CSGGTGGGYTF. The chain employs TRBV20-1 and TRBJ1-2; 11 bases map to TRBD1. Germline V gives CDR1 DFQATT, CDR2 SNEGSKA (reference sequence). The CDR3 is made up of 11 amino acids. The V segment lost 7 bases and the J segment 8 bases; nucleotides outside the gene matches: 3.

V is TRBV6-6 and J is TRBJ1-5, with TRBD1 as a possible D gene (5 bases). V was clipped by 7 bases and J by 6 bases, with 10 bases between them. The germline CDR1 and CDR2 sequences are MNHNY and SVGAGI (reference sequence). The CDR3 is 12 residues long. In nucleotides, the CDR3 is TGTGCCAGCACCAACGGGGGTCAGCCCCAGCATTTT. This codes for CASTNGGQPQHF.

The CDR3 DNA sequence: TGTGCCAGCGGGAGACTAGCGGGAGTGGATACGCAGTATTTT. This encodes CASGRLAGVDTQYF. V is TRBV7-2 and J is TRBJ2-3; TRBD2 matches 12 bases. The CDR3 extends over 14 amino acids. Germline-derived CDR1 and CDR2 are SGHTA and FQGNSA. The ends lost 8 bases at V and 6 bases at J; junction bases unmatched: 6.

This clone showed up just a few times. V gene TRBV28 combines with J gene TRBJ2-7; D possibly corresponds to TRBD1 (7 bases). The germline V and J ends were trimmed by 6 bases and 3 bases, with 15 bases remaining between them. Germline CDR1 MDHEN, CDR2 SYDVKM. CDR3 size: 14 residues. CDR3 protein: CASSQGGFNYEQYF. For the CDR3, the DNA is TGTGCCAGCAGCCAGGGGGGATTTAACTACGAGCAGTACTTC.

With respect to this clone: A much larger clone lies a single base off, so this may be a read error. The chain has TRBV5-4 and TRBJ2-7; 7 positions match TRBD1. The junction had 0 bases not matched to a gene; V was cut back by 0 bases and J by 3 bases. This CDR3 has 13 amino acids. From germline, CDR1 is SGHNT and CDR2 YYREEE (reference sequence). The CDR3 region is CASSLDRGYEQYF. CDR3 bases: TGTGCCAGCAGCTTGGACAGGGGCTACGAGCAGTACTTC.

V is TRBV27 and J is TRBJ2-1; 12 nucleotides match TRBD2. Germline V gene lookup returns CDR1 MNHEY and CDR2 SMNVEV (reference sequence). J was trimmed by 9 bases and V by 6 bases; bases with no gene match: 12. The CDR3 covers 16 residues. CDR3 residues: CASRSGASGREGEQFF. The CDR3, as DNA: TGTGCCAGCAGGTCGGGGGCTAGCGGGAGGGAAGGTGAGCAGTTCTTC.

The genes are TRBV11-2 and TRBJ2-3; a weak D match, TRBD2 (6 bases). CDR1 SGHAT and CDR2 FQNNGV come from the germline V gene. V dropped 3 bases and J dropped 3 bases, with 16 bases sitting between them. The CDR3 contains 16 residues. This CDR3 is CASSFGAGYITDTQYF. The CDR3 nucleotides read TGTGCCAGCAGCTTCGGAGCGGGTTATATAACAGATACGCAGTATTTT.

The CDR3, as DNA: TGTGCCAGCTCACCGGGGACAGCCGATAACTATGGCTACACCTTC. Translation: CASSPGTADNYGYTF. V is TRBV18 and J is TRBJ1-2, with 7 bases identical to TRBD1. The CDR3 totals 15 residues. The V gene end was trimmed by 3 bases and the J gene end by 1 base; junction bases not matched to a gene: 5. CDR1 is KGHSH and CDR2 is LQKENI in the germline V gene.

This clone was found once. This chain joins TRBV4-3 and TRBJ1-1; no clear D gene. Deletions cut 3 bases from V and 1 base from J, with 12 bases between. The CDR3 loop spans 15 amino acids. Germline V gene data show CDR1 as LGHNA and CDR2 as YSLEER. CDR3 amino acids: CASSHAGAGNTEAFF. For the CDR3, the DNA is TGCGCCAGCAGCCACGCAGGCGCCGGGAACACTGAAGCTTTCTTT.

V and J are TRBV6-5 and TRBJ2-1; TRBD2 might be the D (5 bases). In germline, CDR1 is MNHEY, CDR2 SVGAGI. Between the trimmed V and J ends, which lost 2 bases and 8 bases, there was a span of 7 bases. The CDR3 consists of 12 residues. The chain's CDR3 is CASSYRGYEQFF. In DNA, the CDR3 is TGTGCCAGCAGTTACCGCGGGTATGAGCAGTTCTTC.

This clone was detected only a few times. V gene TRBV21-1 combines with J gene TRBJ1-1. TRBV21-1 is deemed a pseudogene. There are 17 residues in the CDR3. CDR3 nucleotide sequence: TGTGCCAGCAGCAAAGCGCCTGGCCCGGGGAGAAGGGCTGAAGCTTTCTTT. Its protein is CASSKAPGPGRRAEAFF.

The rearrangement joins TRBV5-6 to TRBJ1-5, with a tentative D call TRBD1 (6 bases). The ends were cut back, 2 bases at V and 5 bases at J, with 8 bases in the middle. Germline CDR1 SGHDT, CDR2 YYEEEE. The CDR3 extends over 13 amino acids. CDR3 in DNA: TGTGCCAGCAGCTTTAGGGGGTATCAGCCCCAGCATTTT. Translating it yields CASSFRGYQPQHF.

V and J are TRBV6-5 and TRBJ2-2; 12 bases are shared with TRBD2. Trimming cost V 0 bases and J 8 bases; bases outside gene matches: 4. The CDR3 contains 16 residues. The germline gives CDR1 MNHEY, CDR2 SVGAGI. The CDR3 protein is CASSYSRTSGIGELFF. CDR3 sequence (DNA): TGTGCCAGCAGTTACTCGCGGACTAGCGGGATTGGGGAGCTGTTTTTT.

The chain has TRBV7-3 and TRBJ1-5; D is unclear. Trimming pared 1 base from V and 5 bases from J, leaving 6 bases between. The CDR3 totals 13 residues. The germline V gene has CDR1 SGHTA and CDR2 FQGTGA. CDR3 DNA: TGTGCCAGCAGCTTAATGCCGGATCAGCCCCAGCATTTT. It encodes CASSLMPDQPQHF.

The V gene is TRBV28, the J gene TRBJ2-1; D ambiguous. V was shortened by 6 bases and J by 1 base, with 10 bases between the two germline ends. Per the germline V gene, CDR1 is MDHEN and CDR2 is SYDVKM. The CDR3 runs 14 residues. The CDR3 bases are TGTGCCAGCAGACTACGTAATTCCTACAATGAGCAGTTCTTC. This sequence encodes CASRLRNSYNEQFF.

V usage is TRBV12-3 or TRBV12-4 and J usage is TRBJ2-1; D gene uncertain. This CDR3 region has 13 residues. V lost 6 bases to trimming and J lost 9 bases, with 15 bases between them. CDR3: CASSAAFPGEQFF. For the CDR3, the DNA is TGTGCCAGCAGCGCCGCGTTCCCCGGTGAGCAGTTCTTC.

The V call is TRBV25-1, the J call TRBJ2-2; TRBD2 agrees at 9 bases. Germline V lookup: CDR1 MGHDK, CDR2 SYGVNS. The V and J ends lost 5 bases and 5 bases, in that order; junction bases with no gene match: 9. CDR3 length equals 16 residues. Written as DNA, the CDR3 is TGTGCCAGCAGTAGCTTTAGCGGGAGTGGTACCGGGGAGCTGTTTTTT. Translating it yields CASSSFSGSGTGELFF.

The genes are TRBV18 and TRBJ2-2, with D tentatively TRBD2 (6 bases). Germline CDR1 KGHSH, CDR2 LQKENI. The CDR3 contains 19 residues. V lost 6 bases and J 2 bases, leaving 25 bases between the germline ends. The CDR3 reads CASSTTEGINPLNTGELFF. CDR3 in DNA: TGTGCCAGCTCCACCACGGAGGGAATCAACCCCCTAAACACCGGGGAGCTGTTTTTT.

The V and J genes are TRBV28 and TRBJ2-6; D remains unclear. Germline V gene sequence: CDR1 MDHEN, CDR2 SYDVKM. The CDR3 totals 16 residues. Deletions cut 8 bases from V and 0 bases from J, with 14 bases between. The CDR3 region has the DNA TGTGCCAGCGCTTCGGCGGCCGCCTCTGGGGCCAACGTCCTGACTTTC. Translation gives CASASAAASGANVLTF.

Here the CDR3 reads CASSVDGRGTSYEQYF. DNA for the CDR3: TGTGCCAGCAGCGTAGATGGGCGGGGGACTTCCTACGAGCAGTACTTC. V and J are TRBV9 and TRBJ2-7; TRBD2 matches at 7 bases. V trimming: 0 bases; J trimming: 1 base; junction bases outside the gene matches: 7. The germline V gene encodes CDR1 SGDLS and CDR2 YYNGEE. This CDR3 contains 16 residues.

The rearrangement uses TRBV29-1 and TRBJ1-4, with D hard to call. Per the germline V gene, CDR1 is SQVTM and CDR2 is ANQGSEA. The V gene lost 6 bases and the J gene lost 0 bases, with 14 bases spanning the gap. The CDR3 is 15 amino acids. This CDR3 is CSVPGPGATNEKLFF. The CDR3 coding sequence is TGCAGCGTCCCAGGTCCCGGGGCAACTAATGAAAAACTGTTTTTT.